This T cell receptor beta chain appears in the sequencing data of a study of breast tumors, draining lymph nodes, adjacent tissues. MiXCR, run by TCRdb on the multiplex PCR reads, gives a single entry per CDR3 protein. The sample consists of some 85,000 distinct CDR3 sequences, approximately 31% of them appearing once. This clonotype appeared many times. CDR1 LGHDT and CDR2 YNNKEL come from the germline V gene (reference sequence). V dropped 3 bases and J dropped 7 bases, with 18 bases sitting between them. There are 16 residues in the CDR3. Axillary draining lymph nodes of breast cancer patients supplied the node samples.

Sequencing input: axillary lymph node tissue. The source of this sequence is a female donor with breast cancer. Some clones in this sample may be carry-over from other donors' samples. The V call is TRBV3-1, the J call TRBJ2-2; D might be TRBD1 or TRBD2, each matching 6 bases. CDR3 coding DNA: TGTGCCAGCAGCCAGCTCGTGGGGGGACAAGGCGGGGAGCTGTTTTTT. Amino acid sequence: CASSQLVGGQGGELFF.